This T cell receptor (beta chain) was found in a study of CD8 T cells in ankylosing spondylitis. With molecular barcodes, quantitative 5'-RACE was used to make the TCR beta libraries. TCRdb used MiXCR to reprocess the 5' RACE reads, holding one entry per CDR3 protein. The sample yields around 280,000 distinct CDR3 sequences, about 20% seen once. About this clonotype itself: The antigen remains unidentified.

Trimming removed 1 base from V and 8 bases from J, with 2 bases in between. The germline CDR1 and CDR2 sequences are DFQATT and SNEGSKA (reference sequence). The CDR3 consists of 10 residues. The study's findings and limits: Disease-linked clones bore a CD8+ phenotype, appearing relatively rarely in peripheral blood. In the blood and synovial fluid of reactive arthritis, some motif variants had been previously reported.

The chain has TRBV20-1 and TRBJ1-4; D remains unclear. The sequence was collected from a male donor with ankylosing spondylitis or in good health (not recorded which). The sample taken for sequencing was blood, either unsorted or a sorted T cell fraction (not recorded which). The CDR3 DNA reads TGCAGTGCTAGAGCCGAAAAACTGTTTTTT. Encoded protein: CSARAEKLFF.